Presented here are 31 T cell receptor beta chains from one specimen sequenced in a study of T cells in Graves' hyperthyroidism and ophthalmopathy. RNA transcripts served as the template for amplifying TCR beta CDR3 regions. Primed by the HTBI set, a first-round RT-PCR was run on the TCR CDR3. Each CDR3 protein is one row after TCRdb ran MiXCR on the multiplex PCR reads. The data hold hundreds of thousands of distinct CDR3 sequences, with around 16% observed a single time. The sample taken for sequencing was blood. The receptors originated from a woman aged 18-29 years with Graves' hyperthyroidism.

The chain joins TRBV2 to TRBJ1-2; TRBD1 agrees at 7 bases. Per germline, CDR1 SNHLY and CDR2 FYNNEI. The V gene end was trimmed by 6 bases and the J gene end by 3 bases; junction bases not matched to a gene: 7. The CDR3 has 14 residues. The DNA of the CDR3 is TGTGCCAGCAGGGAACGGACAGGAGACTATGGCTACACCTTC. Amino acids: CASRERTGDYGYTF.

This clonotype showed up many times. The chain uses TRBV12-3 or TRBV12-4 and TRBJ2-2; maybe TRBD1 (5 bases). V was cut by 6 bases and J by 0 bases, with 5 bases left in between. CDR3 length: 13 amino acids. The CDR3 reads CASRTANTGELFF. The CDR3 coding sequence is TGTGCCAGCAGGACAGCGAACACCGGGGAGCTGTTTTTT.

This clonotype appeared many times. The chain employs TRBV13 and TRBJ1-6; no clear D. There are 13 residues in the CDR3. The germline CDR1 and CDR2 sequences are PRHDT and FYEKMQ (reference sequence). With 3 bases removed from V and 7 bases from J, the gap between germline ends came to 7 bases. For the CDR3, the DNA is TGTGCCAGCAGCTTGGGCCTAAATTCACCCCTCCACTTT. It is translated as CASSLGLNSPLHF.

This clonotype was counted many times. CDR3 bases: TGCGCCAGCAGCCAGGCGGACAGGGAATACTATGGCTACACCTTC. This translates into CASSQADREYYGYTF. V and J are TRBV4-1 and TRBJ1-2; 8 positions agree with TRBD1. Per the germline V gene, CDR1 is MGHRA and CDR2 is YSYEKL. This CDR3 spans 15 amino acids. Unmatched junction bases numbered 6, after V lost 3 bases and J lost 3 bases.

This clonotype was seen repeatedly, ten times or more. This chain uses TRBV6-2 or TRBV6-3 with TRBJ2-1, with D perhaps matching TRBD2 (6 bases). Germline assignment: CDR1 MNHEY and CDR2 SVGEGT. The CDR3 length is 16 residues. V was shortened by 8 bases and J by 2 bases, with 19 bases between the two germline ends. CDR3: CASSNGRELTYNEQFF. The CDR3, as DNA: TGTGCCAGCTCCAACGGGCGGGAACTCACCTACAATGAGCAGTTCTTC.

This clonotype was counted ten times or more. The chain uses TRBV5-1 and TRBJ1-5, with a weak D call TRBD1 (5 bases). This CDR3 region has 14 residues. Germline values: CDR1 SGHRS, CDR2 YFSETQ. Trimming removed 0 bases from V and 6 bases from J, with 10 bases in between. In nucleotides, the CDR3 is TGCGCCAGCAGCTTGGGGCAGGGTGTTCAGCCCCAGCATTTT. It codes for CASSLGQGVQPQHF.

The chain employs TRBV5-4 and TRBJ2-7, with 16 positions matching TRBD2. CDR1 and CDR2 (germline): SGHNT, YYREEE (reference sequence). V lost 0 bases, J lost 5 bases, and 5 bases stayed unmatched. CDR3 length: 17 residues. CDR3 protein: CASSLGGLAGGPHEQYF. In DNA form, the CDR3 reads TGTGCCAGCAGCTTGGGGGGACTAGCGGGAGGGCCCCACGAGCAGTACTTC.

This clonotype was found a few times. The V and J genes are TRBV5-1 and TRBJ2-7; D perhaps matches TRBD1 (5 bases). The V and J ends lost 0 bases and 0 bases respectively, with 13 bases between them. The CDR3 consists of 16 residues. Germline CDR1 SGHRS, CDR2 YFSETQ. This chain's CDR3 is CASSLGQLKASYEQYF. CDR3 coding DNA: TGCGCCAGCAGCTTGGGACAGTTAAAGGCCTCCTACGAGCAGTACTTC.

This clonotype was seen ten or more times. The CDR3, as DNA: TGTGCCAGCAGTGGGGGAGGGTACTCCTACAATGAGCAGTTCTTC. It specifies CASSGGGYSYNEQFF. This rearrangement joins TRBV6-1 to TRBJ2-1; 7 bases are shared with TRBD2. The V gene end was trimmed by 4 bases and the J gene end by 0 bases; junction bases not matched to a gene: 3. Looked up from germline, CDR1 is MNHNS and CDR2 is SASEGT. The CDR3 contains 15 residues.

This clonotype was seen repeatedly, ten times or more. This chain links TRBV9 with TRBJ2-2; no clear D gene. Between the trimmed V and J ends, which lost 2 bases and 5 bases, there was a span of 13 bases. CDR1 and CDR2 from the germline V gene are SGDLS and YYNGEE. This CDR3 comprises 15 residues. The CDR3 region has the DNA TGTGCCAGCAGCGTTTCTCCCGTAGTTACCGGGGAGCTGTTTTTT. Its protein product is CASSVSPVVTGELFF.

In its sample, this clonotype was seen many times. CDR3 sequence (DNA): TGTGCCAGCTCACCACCAGGCAGGGGGAAAGACATTCAGTACTTC. Amino acids: CASSPPGRGKDIQYF. The chain employs TRBV18 and TRBJ2-4; 7 positions match TRBD1. V was pared by 0 bases and J by 8 bases, with 7 bases of the junction left unmatched. The CDR3 runs 15 residues. CDR1 is KGHSH and CDR2 is LQKENI in the germline V gene.

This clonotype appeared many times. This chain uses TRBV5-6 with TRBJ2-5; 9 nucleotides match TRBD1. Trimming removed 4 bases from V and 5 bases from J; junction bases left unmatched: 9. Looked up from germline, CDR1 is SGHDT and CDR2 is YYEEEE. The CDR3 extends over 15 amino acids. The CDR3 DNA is TGTGCCAGCAGCCTAGGGACAGGGCAGGGGGAGACCCAGTACTTC. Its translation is CASSLGTGQGETQYF. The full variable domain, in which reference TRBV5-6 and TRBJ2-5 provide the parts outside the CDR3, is DAGVTQSPTHLIKTRGQQVTLRCSPKSGHDTVSWYQQALGQGPQFIFQYYEEEERQRGNFPDRFSGHQFPNYSSELNVNALLLGDSALYLCASSLGTGQGETQYFGPGTRLLVL.

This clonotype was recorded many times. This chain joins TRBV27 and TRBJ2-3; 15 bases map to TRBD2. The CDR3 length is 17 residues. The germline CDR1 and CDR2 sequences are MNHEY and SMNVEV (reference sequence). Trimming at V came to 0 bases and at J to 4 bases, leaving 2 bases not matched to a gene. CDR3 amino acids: CASSLSGLAGGSDTQYF. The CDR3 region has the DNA TGTGCCAGCAGTTTATCGGGACTAGCGGGGGGATCAGATACGCAGTATTTT.

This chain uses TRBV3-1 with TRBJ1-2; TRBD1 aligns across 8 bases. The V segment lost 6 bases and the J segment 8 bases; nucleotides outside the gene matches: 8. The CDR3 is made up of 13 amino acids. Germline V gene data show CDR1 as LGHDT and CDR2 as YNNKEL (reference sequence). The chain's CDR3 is CASRSTGAVGYTF. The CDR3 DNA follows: TGTGCCAGCAGATCGACAGGGGCGGTAGGCTACACCTTC.

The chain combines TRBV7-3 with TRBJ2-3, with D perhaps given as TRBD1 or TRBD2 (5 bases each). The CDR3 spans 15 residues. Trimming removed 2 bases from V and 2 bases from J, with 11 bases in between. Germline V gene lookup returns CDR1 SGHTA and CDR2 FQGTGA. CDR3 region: CASSLHGTFTDTQYF. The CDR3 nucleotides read TGTGCCAGCAGCTTACATGGGACCTTCACAGATACGCAGTATTTT. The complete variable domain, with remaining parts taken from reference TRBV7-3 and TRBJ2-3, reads GAGVSQTPSNKVTEKGKYVELRCDPISGHTALYWYRQSLGQGPEFLIYFQGTGAADDSGLPNDRFFAVRPEGSVSTLKIQRTERGDSAVYLCASSLHGTFTDTQYFGPGTRLTVL.

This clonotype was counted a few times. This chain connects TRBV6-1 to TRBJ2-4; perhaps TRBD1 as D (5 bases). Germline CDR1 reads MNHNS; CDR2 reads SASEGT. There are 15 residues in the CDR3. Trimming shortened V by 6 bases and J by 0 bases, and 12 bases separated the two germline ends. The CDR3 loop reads CASSSDRLAKNIQYF. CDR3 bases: TGTGCCAGCAGCTCAGACAGACTAGCCAAAAACATTCAGTACTTC.

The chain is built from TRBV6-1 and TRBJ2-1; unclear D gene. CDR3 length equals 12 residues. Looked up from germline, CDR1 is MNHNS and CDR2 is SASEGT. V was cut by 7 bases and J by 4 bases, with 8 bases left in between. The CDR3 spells CASTTAYNEQFF. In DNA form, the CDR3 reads TGTGCCAGCACCACCGCTTACAATGAGCAGTTCTTC.

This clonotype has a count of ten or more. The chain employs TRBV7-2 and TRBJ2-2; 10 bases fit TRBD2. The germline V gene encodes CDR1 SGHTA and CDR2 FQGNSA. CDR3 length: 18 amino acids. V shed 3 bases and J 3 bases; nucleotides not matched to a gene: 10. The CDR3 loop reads CASSFWSGRDLDTGELFF. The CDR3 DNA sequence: TGTGCCAGCAGCTTCTGGAGCGGGAGGGATCTGGACACCGGGGAGCTGTTTTTT.

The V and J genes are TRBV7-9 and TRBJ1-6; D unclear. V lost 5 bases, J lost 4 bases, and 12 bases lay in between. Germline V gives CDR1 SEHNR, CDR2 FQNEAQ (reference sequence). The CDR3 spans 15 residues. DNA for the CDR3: TGTGCCAGCAGCCCTAATGCGGGGTATAATTCACCCCTCCACTTT. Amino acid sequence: CASSPNAGYNSPLHF.

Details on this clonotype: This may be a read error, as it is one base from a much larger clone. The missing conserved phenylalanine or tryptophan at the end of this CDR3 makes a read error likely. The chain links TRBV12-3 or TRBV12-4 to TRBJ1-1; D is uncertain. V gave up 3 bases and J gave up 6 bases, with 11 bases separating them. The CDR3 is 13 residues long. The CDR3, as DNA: TGTGCCAGCAGTTTGGAGGCAGAGGCTGAAGCTTTCCTT. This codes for CASSLEAEAEAFL.

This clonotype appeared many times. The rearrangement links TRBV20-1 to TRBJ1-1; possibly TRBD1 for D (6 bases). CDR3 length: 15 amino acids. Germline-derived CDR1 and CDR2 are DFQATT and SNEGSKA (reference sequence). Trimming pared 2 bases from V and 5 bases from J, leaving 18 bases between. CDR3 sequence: CSARSRGEVRTEAFF. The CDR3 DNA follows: TGCAGTGCTAGAAGCAGGGGCGAGGTGAGGACTGAAGCTTTCTTT.

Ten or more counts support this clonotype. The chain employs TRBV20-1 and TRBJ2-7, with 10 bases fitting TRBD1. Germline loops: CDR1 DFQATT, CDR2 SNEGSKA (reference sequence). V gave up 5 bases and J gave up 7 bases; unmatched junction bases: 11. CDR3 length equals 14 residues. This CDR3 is CSAHPGQGNREQYF. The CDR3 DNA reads TGCAGTGCTCACCCGGGACAGGGGAACAGGGAGCAGTACTTC.

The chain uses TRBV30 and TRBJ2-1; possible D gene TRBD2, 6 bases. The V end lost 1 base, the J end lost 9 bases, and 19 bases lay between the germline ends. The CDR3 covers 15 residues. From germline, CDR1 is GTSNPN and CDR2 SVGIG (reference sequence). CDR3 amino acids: CAWSDGTYLRSEQFF. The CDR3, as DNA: TGTGCCTGGAGTGACGGGACTTACCTTAGGAGTGAGCAGTTCTTC.

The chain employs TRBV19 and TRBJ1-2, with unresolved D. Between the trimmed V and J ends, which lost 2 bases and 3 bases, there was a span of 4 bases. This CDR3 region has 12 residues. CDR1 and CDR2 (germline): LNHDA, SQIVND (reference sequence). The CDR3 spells CASSIYDYGYTF. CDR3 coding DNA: TGTGCCAGTAGTATATACGACTATGGCTACACCTTC.

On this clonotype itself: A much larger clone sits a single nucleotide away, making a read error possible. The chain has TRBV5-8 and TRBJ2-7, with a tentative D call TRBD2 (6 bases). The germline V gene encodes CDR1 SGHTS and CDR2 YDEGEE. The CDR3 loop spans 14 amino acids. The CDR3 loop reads CVSAGQAYPYEQYF. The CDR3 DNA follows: TGTGTCAGCGCGGGGCAAGCTTATCCCTACGAGCAGTACTTC.

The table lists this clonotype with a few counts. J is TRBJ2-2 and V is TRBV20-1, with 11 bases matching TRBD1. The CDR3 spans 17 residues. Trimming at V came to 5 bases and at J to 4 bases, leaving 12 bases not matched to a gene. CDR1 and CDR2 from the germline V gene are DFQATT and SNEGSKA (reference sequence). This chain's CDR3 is CSAYPGQGVSSTGELFF. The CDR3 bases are TGCAGTGCTTATCCGGGACAGGGGGTTAGTAGCACCGGGGAGCTGTTTTTT.

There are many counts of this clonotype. CDR3 protein: CASSLTSGNWEQYF. CDR3 in DNA: TGTGCCAGCAGTTTAACTAGCGGGAATTGGGAGCAGTACTTC. The chain has TRBV12-3 or TRBV12-4 and TRBJ2-7, with 10 bases lining up with TRBD2. Trimming cost V 2 bases and J 7 bases; bases outside gene matches: 5. This CDR3 has 14 residues.

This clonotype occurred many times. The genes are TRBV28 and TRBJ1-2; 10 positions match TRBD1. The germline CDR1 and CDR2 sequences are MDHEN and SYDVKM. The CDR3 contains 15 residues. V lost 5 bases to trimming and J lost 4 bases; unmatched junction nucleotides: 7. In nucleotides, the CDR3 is TGTGCCAGCAGTGCCCCCGGGACAGGGGCCTATGGCTACACCTTC. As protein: CASSAPGTGAYGYTF.

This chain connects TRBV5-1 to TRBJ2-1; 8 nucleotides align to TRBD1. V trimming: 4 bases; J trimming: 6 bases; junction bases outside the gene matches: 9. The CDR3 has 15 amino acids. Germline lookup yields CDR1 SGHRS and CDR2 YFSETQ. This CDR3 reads CASSHRQGSTNEQFF. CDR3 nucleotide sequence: TGCGCCAGCAGCCACCGACAGGGGAGTACCAATGAGCAGTTCTTC.

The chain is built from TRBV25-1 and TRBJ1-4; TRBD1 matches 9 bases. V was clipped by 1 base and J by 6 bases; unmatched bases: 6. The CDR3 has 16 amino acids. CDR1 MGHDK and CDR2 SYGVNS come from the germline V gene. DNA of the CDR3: TGTGCCAGCAGTGAATCGAACAGGGGGCGCGATGAAAAACTGTTTTTT. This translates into CASSESNRGRDEKLFF. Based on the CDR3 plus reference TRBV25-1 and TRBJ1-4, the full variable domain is EADIYQTPRYLVIGTGKKITLECSQTMGHDKMYWYQQDPGMELHLIHYSYGVNSTEKGDLSSESTVSRIRTEHFPLTLESARPSHTSQYLCASSESNRGRDEKLFFGSGTQLSVL.

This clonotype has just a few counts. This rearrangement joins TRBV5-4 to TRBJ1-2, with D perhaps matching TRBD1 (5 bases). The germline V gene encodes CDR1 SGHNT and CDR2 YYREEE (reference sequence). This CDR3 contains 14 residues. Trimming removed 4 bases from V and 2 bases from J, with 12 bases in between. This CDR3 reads CASSILGGNYGYTF. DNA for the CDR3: TGTGCCAGCAGCATTCTTGGGGGGAACTATGGCTACACCTTC.